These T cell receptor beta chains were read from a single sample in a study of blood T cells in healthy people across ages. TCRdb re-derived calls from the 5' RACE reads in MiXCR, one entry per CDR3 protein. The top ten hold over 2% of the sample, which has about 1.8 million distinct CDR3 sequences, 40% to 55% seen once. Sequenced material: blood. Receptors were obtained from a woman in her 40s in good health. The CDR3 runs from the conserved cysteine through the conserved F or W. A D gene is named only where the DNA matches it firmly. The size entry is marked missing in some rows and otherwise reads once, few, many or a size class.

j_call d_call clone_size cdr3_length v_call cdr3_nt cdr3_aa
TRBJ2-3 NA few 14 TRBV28 TGTGCCAGCAGGACGCGGGGCCGGGGAGATACGCAGTATTTT CASRTRGRGDTQYF
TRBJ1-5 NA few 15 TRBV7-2 TGTGCCAGCAGCCCCGAGCCCTATAGCAATCAGCCCCAGCATTTT CASSPEPYSNQPQHF
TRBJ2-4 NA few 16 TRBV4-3 TGCGCCAGCAGCCAAGAATCCGAGGGGACGGAAAACATTCAGTACTTC CASSQESEGTENIQYF
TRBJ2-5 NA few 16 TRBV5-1 TGCGCCAGCAGCTTGGCCTGGGCGCAGTACCAAGAGACCCAGTACTTC CASSLAWAQYQETQYF
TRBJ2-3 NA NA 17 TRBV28 TGTGCCAGCAGCCGAATTCCCCTGGGGGCAAACCCAGATACGCAGTATTTT CASSRIPLGANPDTQYF
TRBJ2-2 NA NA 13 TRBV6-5 TGTGCCAGCACTGACGGGAACACCGGGGAGCTGTTTTTT CASTDGNTGELFF
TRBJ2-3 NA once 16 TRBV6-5 TGTGCCAGCAGCGATTACGGTGGGGCGACCCCAGATACGCAGTATTTT CASSDYGGATPDTQYF
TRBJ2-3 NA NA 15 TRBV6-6 TGTGCCAGCAGAACCGGGACGTTTTTCACAGATACGCAGTATTTT CASRTGTFFTDTQYF
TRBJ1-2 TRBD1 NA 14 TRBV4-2 TGTGCCAGCAGCCACGAGGGACAGGGCTATGGCTACACCTTC CASSHEGQGYGYTF
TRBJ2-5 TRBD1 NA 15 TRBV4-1 TGCGCCAGCAGCCAGTCACAGGGGCCGCAAGAGACCCAGTACTTC CASSQSQGPQETQYF
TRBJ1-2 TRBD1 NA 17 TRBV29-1 TGCAGCGTTGAATGGGACAGGGGGCGGGATACGAACTATGGCTACACCTTC CSVEWDRGRDTNYGYTF
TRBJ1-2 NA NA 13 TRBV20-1 TGCAGTGCTAGAGCTACAGGGAATCATGGCTACACCTTC CSARATGNHGYTF
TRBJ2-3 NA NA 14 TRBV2 TGTGCCAGCAGGATGGGCAGGGGAGGAGATACGCAGTATTTT CASRMGRGGDTQYF